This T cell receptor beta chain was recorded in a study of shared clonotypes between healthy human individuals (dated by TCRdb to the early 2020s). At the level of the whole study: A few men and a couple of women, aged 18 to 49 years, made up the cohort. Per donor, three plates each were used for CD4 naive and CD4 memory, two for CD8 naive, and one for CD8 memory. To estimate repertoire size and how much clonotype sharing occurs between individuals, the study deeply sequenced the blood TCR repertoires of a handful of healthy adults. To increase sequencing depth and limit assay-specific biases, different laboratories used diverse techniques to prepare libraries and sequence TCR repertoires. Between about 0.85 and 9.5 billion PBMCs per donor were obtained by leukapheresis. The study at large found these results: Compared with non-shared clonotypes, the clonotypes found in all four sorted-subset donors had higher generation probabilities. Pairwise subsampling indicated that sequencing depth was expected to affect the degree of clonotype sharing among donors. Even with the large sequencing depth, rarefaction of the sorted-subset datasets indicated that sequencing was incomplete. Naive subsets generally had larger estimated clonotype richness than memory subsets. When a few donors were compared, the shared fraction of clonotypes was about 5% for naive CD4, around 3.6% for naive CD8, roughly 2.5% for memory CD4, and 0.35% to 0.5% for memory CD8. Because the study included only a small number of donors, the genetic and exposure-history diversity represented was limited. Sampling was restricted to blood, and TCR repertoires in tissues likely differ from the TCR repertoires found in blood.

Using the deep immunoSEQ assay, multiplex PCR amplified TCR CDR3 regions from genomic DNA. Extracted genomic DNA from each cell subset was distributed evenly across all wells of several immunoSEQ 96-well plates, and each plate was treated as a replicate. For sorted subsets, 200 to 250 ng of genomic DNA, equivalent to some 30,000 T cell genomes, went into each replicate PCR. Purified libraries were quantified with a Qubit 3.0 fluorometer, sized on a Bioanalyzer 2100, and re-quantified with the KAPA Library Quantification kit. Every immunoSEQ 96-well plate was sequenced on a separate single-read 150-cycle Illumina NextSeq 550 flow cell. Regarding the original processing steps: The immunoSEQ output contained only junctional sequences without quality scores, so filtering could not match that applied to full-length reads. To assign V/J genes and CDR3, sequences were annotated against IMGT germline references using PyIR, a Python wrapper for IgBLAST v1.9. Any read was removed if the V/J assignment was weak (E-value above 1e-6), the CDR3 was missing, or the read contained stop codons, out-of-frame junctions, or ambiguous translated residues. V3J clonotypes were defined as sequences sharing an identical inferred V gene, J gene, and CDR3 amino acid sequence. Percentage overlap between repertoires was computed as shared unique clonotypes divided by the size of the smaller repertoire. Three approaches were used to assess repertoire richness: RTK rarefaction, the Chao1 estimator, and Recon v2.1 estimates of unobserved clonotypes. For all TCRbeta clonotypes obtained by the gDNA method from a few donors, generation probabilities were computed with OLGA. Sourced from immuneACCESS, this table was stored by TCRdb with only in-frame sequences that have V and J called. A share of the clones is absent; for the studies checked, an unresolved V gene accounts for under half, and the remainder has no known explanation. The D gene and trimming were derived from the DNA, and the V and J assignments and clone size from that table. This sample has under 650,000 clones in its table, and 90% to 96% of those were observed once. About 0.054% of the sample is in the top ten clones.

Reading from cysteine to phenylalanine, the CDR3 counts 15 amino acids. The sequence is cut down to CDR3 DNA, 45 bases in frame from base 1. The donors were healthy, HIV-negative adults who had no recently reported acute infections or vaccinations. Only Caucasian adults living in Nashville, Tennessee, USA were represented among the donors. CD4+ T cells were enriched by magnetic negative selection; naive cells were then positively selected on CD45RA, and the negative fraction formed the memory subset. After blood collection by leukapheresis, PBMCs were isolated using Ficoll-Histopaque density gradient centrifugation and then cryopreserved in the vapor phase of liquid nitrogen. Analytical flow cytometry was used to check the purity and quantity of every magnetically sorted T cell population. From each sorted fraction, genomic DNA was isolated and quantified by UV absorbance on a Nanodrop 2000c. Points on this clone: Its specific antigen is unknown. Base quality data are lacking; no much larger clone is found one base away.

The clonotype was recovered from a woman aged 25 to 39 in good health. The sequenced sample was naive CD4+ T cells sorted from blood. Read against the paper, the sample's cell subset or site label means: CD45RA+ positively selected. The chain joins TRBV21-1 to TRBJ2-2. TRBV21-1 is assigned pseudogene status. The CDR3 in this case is CASSKGTSNTGELFF. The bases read TGTGCCAGCAGCAAAGGCACGTCAAACACCGGGGAGCTGTTTTTT.